This TCR beta chain was identified in a study of T cell changes during pregnancy in multiple sclerosis. The CDR3 is 13 residues long. After removal of 5 bases from V and 8 bases from J, the junction contained 6 bases not matched to a gene. Germline V CDR1 and CDR2: SGHTA, FQGTGA. Using immunoSEQ multiplex PCR, the repertoire was profiled, and TCRdb retains in-frame clones only, with some absent. The sample comprises under 55,000 clones, approximately 91% of which are singletons, and roughly 10% rests with the top ten. This rearrangement joins TRBV7-3 to TRBJ1-2; 9 bases are shared with TRBD1. This TCR derives from a female donor with multiple sclerosis, enrolled in a pregnancy study. The sample was CD8+ T cells from peripheral blood mononuclear cells, taken after pregnancy. This chain's CDR3 is CASSGWTGEGYTF. Written as DNA, the CDR3 is TGTGCCAGCAGCGGATGGACAGGGGAAGGCTACACCTTC.